Listed below are T cell receptor beta chains from one sample, sequenced in a study of OX40 agonist ivuxolimab in advanced cancers. Here immunoSEQ multiplex PCR was the method, and the copy in TCRdb shows in-frame clones only, minus some. The table lists just under 100,000 clones, roughly 94% of them singletons. This material consisted of CD4+ or CD8+ T cells sorted from blood, taken in a trial of the OX40 agonist ivuxolimab. The receptors here all came from an adult with an advanced solid tumor such as melanoma, head and neck, liver or kidney cancer. The conserved cysteine and the conserved F or W are not part of the CDR3 here. The order of the fields is V gene, J gene, CDR3 protein.

v_gene: TRBV6-5
j_gene: TRBJ2-6
CDR3aa: ASNLRGSGANVLT

v_gene: TRBV2
j_gene: TRBJ1-2
CDR3aa: ASSEATRGERSYT

v_gene: TRBV5-5
j_gene: TRBJ2-7
CDR3aa: ASSPPFGGAGNEQY

v_gene: TRBV5-5
j_gene: TRBJ2-2
CDR3aa: ASSFWGGELF

v_gene: TRBV19
j_gene: TRBJ1-6
CDR3aa: ASSIGLRINSPLH

v_gene: TRBV5-1
j_gene: TRBJ1-1
CDR3aa: ASSFPSAHLNTEAF

v_gene: TRBV7-2
j_gene: TRBJ1-1
CDR3aa: ASSRGIRGGGTEAF

v_gene: TRBV9
j_gene: TRBJ1-2
CDR3aa: ASSPVRADYGYT

v_gene: TRBV19
j_gene: TRBJ2-2
CDR3aa: ASRRGTGELF

v_gene: TRBV9
j_gene: TRBJ2-3
CDR3aa: ASSRESTDTQY

v_gene: TRBV2
j_gene: TRBJ2-3
CDR3aa: ASTLTSGGAADTQY

v_gene: TRBV20-1
j_gene: TRBJ2-5
CDR3aa: SAPVGETQY

v_gene: TRBV7-9
j_gene: TRBJ2-7
CDR3aa: ASSLGQGTYEQY

v_gene: TRBV28
j_gene: TRBJ2-3
CDR3aa: ASRGGTTTDTQY

v_gene: TRBV4-3
j_gene: TRBJ1-1
CDR3aa: ASSQNQQGWIAGNTEAF

v_gene: TRBV4-1
j_gene: TRBJ2-7
CDR3aa: ASSQDGTFYGYEQY

v_gene: TRBV9
j_gene: TRBJ2-5
CDR3aa: ASSVEAGQETQY

v_gene: TRBV11-2
j_gene: TRBJ2-7
CDR3aa: ASSLDSRPSLLYEQY

v_gene: TRBV15
j_gene: TRBJ2-7
CDR3aa: ATSRDSSGGLGEQY

v_gene: TRBV6-4
j_gene: TRBJ1-4
CDR3aa: ASTYRVGEKLF

v_gene: TRBV2
j_gene: TRBJ2-7
CDR3aa: ASPSGDNYEQY

v_gene: TRBV7-2
j_gene: TRBJ2-5
CDR3aa: ASSLVANIGGETQY

v_gene: TRBV28
j_gene: TRBJ2-7
CDR3aa: ASTPQWAAAYEQY

v_gene: TRBV4-1
j_gene: TRBJ2-7
CDR3aa: ASSQGRASSPYEQY

v_gene: TRBV5-5
j_gene: .
CDR3aa: ASSRGAQGYEQY

v_gene: TRBV5-1
j_gene: TRBJ1-5
CDR3aa: ASSPNGQGGQPQH

v_gene: TRBV6-5
j_gene: TRBJ2-3
CDR3aa: ASSARASTDTQY

v_gene: TRBV4-1
j_gene: TRBJ2-2
CDR3aa: ASSHSGGTGELF

v_gene: TRBV7-2
j_gene: TRBJ1-5
CDR3aa: ASSQRGNQPQH

v_gene: TRBV4-3
j_gene: TRBJ1-5
CDR3aa: ASSQDLTQPQH

v_gene: TRBV12-5
j_gene: TRBJ2-1
CDR3aa: ASGLATGGGRNEQF

v_gene: TRBV14
j_gene: .
CDR3aa: ASSQETGGSYEQY

v_gene: TRBV28
j_gene: TRBJ2-5
CDR3aa: ASSLGPGREETQY

v_gene: TRBV4-3
j_gene: TRBJ1-6
CDR3aa: ASSQGREPPLH

v_gene: TRBV5-1
j_gene: TRBJ2-5
CDR3aa: ASSFSSFQETQY

v_gene: TRBV6-5
j_gene: TRBJ2-3
CDR3aa: ASSYSGKDTQY

v_gene: TRBV14
j_gene: TRBJ1-1
CDR3aa: ASSRTAMNTEAF

v_gene: TRBV7-8
j_gene: TRBJ1-2
CDR3aa: ASSLGASYGYT

v_gene: TRBV5-6
j_gene: TRBJ1-3
CDR3aa: ASTIGTGENTIY

v_gene: TRBV7-8
j_gene: TRBJ1-5
CDR3aa: ASSLGGVSNQPQH

v_gene: TRBV18
j_gene: TRBJ1-5
CDR3aa: ASSPRDSHSNQPQH

v_gene: TRBV6-1
j_gene: TRBJ1-2
CDR3aa: ASSEAGFYGYT

v_gene: TRBV27
j_gene: TRBJ1-4
CDR3aa: ASSPGQGWFRTNEKLF

v_gene: TRBV4-1
j_gene: TRBJ2-2
CDR3aa: ASSPGPGSLNTGELF

v_gene: TRBV11-2
j_gene: TRBJ1-1
CDR3aa: ASSSPKTGPLNTEAF

v_gene: TRBV4-3
j_gene: TRBJ1-6
CDR3aa: ASSRLDFSENSPLH

v_gene: TRBV27
j_gene: TRBJ2-5
CDR3aa: ASSPGLAEQETQY

v_gene: TRBV20-1
j_gene: TRBJ1-1
CDR3aa: SGNRNTEAF

v_gene: TRBV29-1
j_gene: TRBJ2-4
CDR3aa: SASGGLASGNIQY

v_gene: TRBV5-6
j_gene: TRBJ2-5
CDR3aa: ASSLTGVEETQY

v_gene: TRBV6-1
j_gene: TRBJ2-5
CDR3aa: ASTQSGGRETQY

v_gene: TRBV11-2
j_gene: TRBJ1-1
CDR3aa: ASSLVLLALTDTEAF

v_gene: TRBV5-1
j_gene: TRBJ2-7
CDR3aa: ASVASTGASYEQY